A single sample gave rise to the 18 T cell receptor beta chains below, sequenced in a study of immunodeficiency. Profiling relied on immunoSEQ multiplex PCR, and the TCRdb table lists in-frame clones only, not all of them. In the table there are 1,300 to 1,500 clones, 95% to 96% of which are singletons. Source material: CD4+ T cells from blood. The receptor set was obtained from a girl between 2 and 10 years old.

J is TRBJ2-3 and V is TRBV18, with D perhaps matching TRBD1 or TRBD2 (5 bases each). Germline lookup yields CDR1 KGHSH and CDR2 LQKENI. V was trimmed by 4 bases and J by 3 bases, leaving 5 bases between them. The CDR3 is 12 amino acids. Here the CDR3 DNA reads TGTGCCAGCTCACGGGGGACAGATACGCAGTATTTT. Translation gives CASSRGTDTQYF.

The chain employs TRBV3-1 (or the pseudogene TRBV3-2) and TRBJ1-1; 7 bases are a match to TRBD1. The CDR3 runs 15 residues. Per the germline V gene, CDR1 is LGHDT and CDR2 is YNNKEL (reference sequence). The ends lost 3 bases at V and 2 bases at J; junction bases unmatched: 6. Written as DNA, the CDR3 is TGTGCCAGCAGCCAGGGTTACAGGGGCAACACTGAAGCTTTCTTT. It codes for CASSQGYRGNTEAFF.

The CDR3 protein is CASSLSRTGNGYTF. The CDR3 DNA is TGTGCCAGCAGTTTAAGTCGGACAGGGAATGGCTACACCTTC. The rearrangement joins TRBV27 to TRBJ1-2, with 8 bases lining up with TRBD1. The germline V gene has CDR1 MNHEY and CDR2 SMNVEV (reference sequence). The V gene end was trimmed by 2 bases and the J gene end by 6 bases; junction bases not matched to a gene: 5. This CDR3 comprises 14 residues.

The rearrangement links TRBV7-6 to TRBJ2-3; 13 bases are a match to TRBD2. V shed 7 bases and J 6 bases; nucleotides not matched to a gene: 4. This CDR3 comprises 14 residues. Germline-derived CDR1 and CDR2 are SGHVS and FNYEAQ. The CDR3, as DNA: TGTGCCAGCAACTCGGGACTAGCGGGGGATACGCAGTATTTT. Its protein product is CASNSGLAGDTQYF.

The CDR3 here is CASSFSANTEAFF. CDR3 sequence (DNA): TGCGCCAGCAGCTTCTCCGCTAACACTGAAGCTTTCTTT. The chain is built from TRBV5-1 and TRBJ1-1, with D hard to call. V lost 2 bases and J 2 bases, leaving 7 bases between the germline ends. Germline V gives CDR1 SGHRS, CDR2 YFSETQ. The CDR3 sequence is 13 residues long.

V usage is TRBV27 and J usage is TRBJ2-1, with TRBD2 identical over 13 bases. There are 16 residues in the CDR3. CDR1 is MNHEY, CDR2 SMNVEV, per germline (reference sequence). With V trimmed by 2 bases and J by 8 bases, 6 bases remained unmatched. DNA of the CDR3: TGTGCCAGCAGTTTAATTTGGACTAGCGGGAGCTATGAGCAGTTCTTC. Its translation is CASSLIWTSGSYEQFF.

The genes are TRBV5-1 and TRBJ2-1; 7 bases map to TRBD1. V shed 0 bases and J 7 bases; nucleotides not matched to a gene: 1. Per germline, CDR1 SGHRS and CDR2 YFSETQ. The CDR3 runs 13 residues. Written as DNA, the CDR3 is TGCGCCAGCAGCTTGGAGGGGGCGAATGAGCAGTTCTTC. Amino acids: CASSLEGANEQFF.

This rearrangement joins TRBV29-1 to TRBJ1-2; possibly TRBD1 for D (5 bases). V lost 0 bases and J 2 bases, leaving 13 bases between the germline ends. The CDR3 spans 15 residues. Germline-derived CDR1 and CDR2 are SQVTM and ANQGSEA. Here the CDR3 reads CSVEDLDSKNYGYTF. The CDR3 DNA follows: TGCAGCGTTGAAGATCTAGACAGTAAAAACTATGGCTACACCTTC.

The CDR3 region has the DNA TGTGCCAGTAGTATACGCATGAACACTGAAGCTTTCTTT. Protein product: CASSIRMNTEAFF. The chain has TRBV19 and TRBJ1-1; no reliable D call. CDR1 LNHDA and CDR2 SQIVND come from the germline V gene (reference sequence). V was clipped by 2 bases and J by 0 bases, with 4 bases between them. The CDR3 runs to 13 residues.

The chain uses TRBV18 and TRBJ1-6; D is perhaps TRBD1 (5 bases). The CDR3 has 22 residues. Trimming removed 0 bases at V and 6 bases at J, with 30 bases between. The germline V gene has CDR1 KGHSH and CDR2 LQKENI. Here the CDR3 reads CASSPPLLRGRGVGAGNSPLHF. CDR3 DNA: TGTGCCAGCTCACCACCGCTTTTGAGGGGCAGAGGAGTAGGGGCGGGTAATTCACCCCTCCACTTT.

The chain is built from TRBV25-1 and TRBJ1-1, with D unclear. This CDR3 has 14 amino acids. Germline CDR1 MGHDK, CDR2 SYGVNS. Deletions cut 4 bases from V and 0 bases from J, with 9 bases between. The CDR3 coding sequence is TGTGCCAGCAGTGCACAATCCTTGAACACTGAAGCTTTCTTT. As protein: CASSAQSLNTEAFF.

V is TRBV10-2 and J is TRBJ2-7, with D unresolved. The ends were cut back, 0 bases at V and 3 bases at J, with 0 bases in the middle. Germline CDR1 WSHSY, CDR2 SAAADI. The CDR3 loop spans 11 amino acids. This CDR3 is CASSESYEQYF. The CDR3 coding sequence is TGCGCCAGCAGTGAGTCCTACGAGCAGTACTTC.

V usage is TRBV24-1 and J usage is TRBJ1-1; a possible D gene is TRBD1 (5 bases). The germline V gene encodes CDR1 KGHDR and CDR2 SFDVKD. The CDR3 is 13 amino acids. Trimming stripped 2 bases from V and 11 bases from J, with 14 bases between. Written as DNA, the CDR3 is TGTGCCACCAGTGATTCAGGGACTGTATCTGCTTTCTTT. It is translated as CATSDSGTVSAFF.

The rearrangement joins TRBV5-5 to TRBJ1-1; 7 nucleotides line up with TRBD1. The J segment lost 1 base and the V segment lost 5 bases, leaving 2 bases of the junction unmatched. The CDR3 spans 13 residues. Germline V gene data show CDR1 as SGHKS and CDR2 as YYEKEE (reference sequence). The CDR3 loop is CASRRTGNTEAFF. As DNA, the CDR3 is TGTGCCAGCAGGAGGACAGGGAACACTGAAGCTTTCTTT.

The DNA for the CDR3 is TGCGCCAGCAGCCAAATCGCTAGGACAGGGATCTATGGCTACACCTTC. Translation gives CASSQIARTGIYGYTF. The rearrangement uses TRBV4-1 and TRBJ1-2, with TRBD1 matching over 8 bases. In germline, CDR1 is MGHRA, CDR2 YSYEKL. The CDR3 runs 16 residues. After removal of 2 bases from V and 4 bases from J, the junction contained 9 bases not matched to a gene.

The chain has TRBV2 and TRBJ1-2; D gene ambiguous. With 3 bases removed from V and 2 bases from J, the gap between germline ends came to 13 bases. Germline lookup yields CDR1 SNHLY and CDR2 FYNNEI. The CDR3 totals 15 residues. The CDR3 here is CASSDPGLKNYGYTF. The CDR3, as DNA: TGTGCCAGCAGTGACCCCGGACTCAAGAACTATGGCTACACCTTC. Full variable domain (outside the CDR3, taken from reference TRBV2 and TRBJ1-2): EPEVTQTPSHQVTQMGQEVILRCVPISNHLYFYWYRQILGQKVEFLVSFYNNEISEKSEIFDDQFSVERPDGSNFTLKIRSTKLEDSAMYFCASSDPGLKNYGYTFGSGTRLTVV.

The CDR3 nucleotides are TGTGCCTGGAGTCCCCGGGACAGACCTAACTATGGCTACACCTTC. This sequence encodes CAWSPRDRPNYGYTF. V is TRBV30 and J is TRBJ1-2; TRBD1 matches at 7 bases. The ends lost 2 bases at V and 0 bases at J; junction bases unmatched: 6. The CDR3 extends over 15 amino acids. CDR1 GTSNPN and CDR2 SVGIG come from the germline V gene (reference sequence). The full variable domain, its missing parts supplied by reference TRBV30 and TRBJ1-2, is SQTIHQWPATLVQPVGSPLSLECTVEGTSNPNLYWYRQAAGRGLQLLFYSVGIGQISSEVPQNLSASRPQDRQFILSSKKLLLSDSGFYLCAWSPRDRPNYGYTFGSGTRLTVV.

This CDR3 is CSAIQETQYF. In nucleotides, the CDR3 is TGCAGTGCCATCCAAGAGACCCAGTACTTC. This rearrangement joins TRBV20-1 to TRBJ2-5, with no clear D. The CDR3 consists of 10 residues. CDR1 and CDR2 from the germline V gene are DFQATT and SNEGSKA (reference sequence). The V gene lost 6 bases and the J gene lost 1 base, with 3 bases spanning the gap.